This section outlines one T cell receptor (beta chain) sequence together with its context. Its antigen is unidentified. New diagnoses, under 2 months' duration, and ages 18 to 65 characterized the hyperthyroidism patients. Certain patients, namely those with other autoimmune diseases, uncontrolled infections, pregnancy or lactation, were excluded. The data derive from a study of Graves' ophthalmopathy and Graves' hyperthyroidism. Germline V lookup: CDR1 ENHRY, CDR2 SYGVKD. V lost 6 bases to trimming and J lost 5 bases; unmatched junction nucleotides: 10. The length of the CDR3 is 15 residues. Study outcomes and limitations: The model forecast ophthalmopathy progression, reaching roughly 70% sensitivity and around 72% specificity.

Amplifying from RNA transcripts, the study obtained TCR beta CDR3 regions. First-round RT-PCR used HTBI primers; second-round multiplex PCR followed. MiXCR, run by TCRdb on the multiplex PCR reads, gives a single entry per CDR3 protein. The table has 900,000 to 1,200,000 distinct CDR3 sequences, about 36% seen once; the top ten hold 11%. The chain recombines TRBV10-3 with TRBJ1-5; TRBD1 matches at 7 bases. The source is an adult man with Graves' hyperthyroidism. The source material was peripheral blood or thyroid tissue (not recorded which). The CDR3 nucleotides are TGTGCCATCAGACCGGGGCAGGGGGAGGATCAGCCCCAGCATTTT. Amino acid sequence: CAIRPGQGEDQPQHF.